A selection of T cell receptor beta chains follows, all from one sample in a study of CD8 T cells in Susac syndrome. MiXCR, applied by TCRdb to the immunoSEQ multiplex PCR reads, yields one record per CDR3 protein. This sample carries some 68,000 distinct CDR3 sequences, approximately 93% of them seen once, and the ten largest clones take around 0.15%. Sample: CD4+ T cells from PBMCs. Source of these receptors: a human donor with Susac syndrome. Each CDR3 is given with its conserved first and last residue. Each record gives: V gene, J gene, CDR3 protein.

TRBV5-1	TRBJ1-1	CASSNKNTEAFF
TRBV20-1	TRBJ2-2	CSAPNGLDTGELFF
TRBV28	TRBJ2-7	CASRETGGNRSYEQYF
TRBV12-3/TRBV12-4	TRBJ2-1	CASSPPWQGGDEQFF
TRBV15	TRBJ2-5	CATSSSRGRETQYF
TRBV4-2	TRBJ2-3	CASSQEYSPRDTQYF
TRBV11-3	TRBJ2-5	CASSITEDRGRRQETQYF
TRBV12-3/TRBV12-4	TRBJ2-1	CASSVAGTGGGEQFF
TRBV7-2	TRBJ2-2	CASTWLGGDTGELFF
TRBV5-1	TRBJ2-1	CASSLETRRQFF
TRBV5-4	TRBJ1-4	CASSRGGPNEKLFF
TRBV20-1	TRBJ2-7	CSARARDRDYEQYF
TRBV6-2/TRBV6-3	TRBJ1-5	CASSYSMGNQPQHF
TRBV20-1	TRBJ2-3	CSARAMGGGPYTQYF
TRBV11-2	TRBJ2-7	CASSIDRGKYNEQYF
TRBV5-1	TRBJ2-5	CASSSGESYETQYF
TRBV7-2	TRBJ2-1	CASGIRLADEQFF
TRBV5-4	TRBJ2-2	CASSRGQTLGTGELFF
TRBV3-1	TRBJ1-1	CASSRRGDTEAFF
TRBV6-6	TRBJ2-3	CASTRRWGEGADTQYF
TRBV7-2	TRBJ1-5	CASSLGVLNQPQHF
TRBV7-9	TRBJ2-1	CASSLARLYNEQFF
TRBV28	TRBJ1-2	CASSLSGILGYTF
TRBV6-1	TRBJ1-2	CASSEAGGTNIYGYTF
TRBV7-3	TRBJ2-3	CASSLTGPTDTQYF
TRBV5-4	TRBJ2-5	CASSLIMGQLQETQYF
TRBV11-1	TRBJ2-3	CASSFYLTSGGAMGTDTQYF
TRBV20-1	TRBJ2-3	CSARDLWDTQYF
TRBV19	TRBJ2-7	CASSIDHSGAEQYF
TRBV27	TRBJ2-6	CASSFSPRSGANVLTF
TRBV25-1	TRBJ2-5	CASSGSLLGTQYF
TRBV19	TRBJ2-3	CASSVSGTDTQYF
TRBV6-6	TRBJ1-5	CASVGLSNQPQHF
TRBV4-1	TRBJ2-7	CASSHDLPRFEQYF
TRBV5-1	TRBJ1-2	CASSGRVKGADGYTF
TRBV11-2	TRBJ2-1	CASSQVRNEQFF
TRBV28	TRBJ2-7	CASSRRTGGLYEQYF
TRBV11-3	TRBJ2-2	CASSLVWGRPTGELFF
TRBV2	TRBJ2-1	CASKPGLANNEQFF
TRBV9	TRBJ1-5	CASSVGLGALSQPQHF
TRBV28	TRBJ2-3	CASNNGLARDTQYF
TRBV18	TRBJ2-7	CASSPRMGQGNGEQYF
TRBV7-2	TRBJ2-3	CASSHRLAGSTDTQYF
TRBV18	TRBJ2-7	CASSPPASSHEQYF
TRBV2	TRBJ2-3	CASSDDRAPDTQYF
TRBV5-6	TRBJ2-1	CASSLGTVYNEQFF
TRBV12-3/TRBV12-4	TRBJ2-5	CASSSTGFETQYF
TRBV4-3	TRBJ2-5	CASSQGSGGAQYF
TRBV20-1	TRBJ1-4	CSARPSGGDPEKLFF
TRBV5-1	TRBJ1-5	CASSLNDRNQPQHF
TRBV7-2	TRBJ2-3	CASSLRDSTDTQYF
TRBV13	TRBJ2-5	CASSFRTTQETQYF
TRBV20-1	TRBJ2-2	CSAIPDRDTGELFF
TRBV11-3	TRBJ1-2	CASSSGQASMGGYTF